A selection of T cell receptor beta chains follows, all from one sample in a study of T-cell memory formation after mild COVID-19. TCRdb redid the calling of the 5' RACE reads with MiXCR, one entry per CDR3 protein. Of roughly 110,000 distinct CDR3 sequences listed, 9.5% to 15% are singletons. The specimen was PBMCs or a T cell subset sorted from them (not recorded which). Every receptor here comes from an adult woman who had mild COVID-19 (a few samples of this study predate the infection). Cell type and time point are not known. The CDR3 runs from the conserved cysteine through the conserved F or W. A D gene is named only where the DNA matches it firmly. Size is omitted from some rows. Given values are once, few, many or a class for expanded clones.

d_gene,j_gene,abundance,v_gene,CDR3aa,CDR3nt
TRBD2,TRBJ2-2,few,TRBV4-3,CASSQSSLAGVSTGELFF,TGCGCCAGCAGCCAATCCAGTCTAGCGGGAGTCAGCACCGGGGAGCTGTTTTTT
TRBD1,TRBJ2-7,once,TRBV5-1,CASTGTGAYEQYF,TGCGCCAGCACTGGGACAGGCGCCTACGAGCAGTACTTC
TRBD1,TRBJ1-2,many,TRBV5-1,CASSLDPGQGRIYGYTF,TGCGCCAGCAGCTTGGATCCGGGACAGGGAAGGATCTATGGCTACACCTTC
TRBD2,TRBJ2-1,few,TRBV6-5,CASSWGLAGGGTYNEQFF,TGTGCCAGCAGCTGGGGACTAGCGGGAGGGGGAACCTACAATGAGCAGTTCTTC
TRBD2,TRBJ2-5,many,TRBV7-9,CASFGPSGETQYF,TGTGCCAGCTTTGGGCCTAGCGGAGAGACCCAGTACTTC
NA,TRBJ1-1,NA,TRBV7-6,CASRPGTANTEAFF,TGTGCCAGCAGACCCGGGACGGCGAACACTGAAGCTTTCTTT
TRBD1,TRBJ2-1,few,TRBV20-1,CSARDREQFF,TGCAGTGCTAGGGACAGGGAGCAGTTCTTC
TRBD2,TRBJ2-3,NA,TRBV9,CASSAYSGSDTQYF,TGTGCCAGCAGCGCTTATAGCGGGTCAGATACGCAGTATTTT
TRBD2,TRBJ2-7,once,TRBV12-3/TRBV12-4,CASSFGGVQYF,TGTGCCAGCAGTTTCGGGGGGGTTCAGTACTTC
NA,TRBJ2-3,few,TRBV7-9,CASSPLPDTQYF,TGTGCCAGCAGTCCTCTTCCGGATACGCAGTATTTT
NA,TRBJ1-3,NA,TRBV14,CASSRYRVAGNTIYF,TGTGCCAGCAGCCGGTACAGGGTAGCCGGAAACACCATATATTTT
TRBD2,TRBJ2-1,few,TRBV7-8,CASGGGYGEQFF,TGTGCCAGCGGCGGGGGTTACGGTGAGCAGTTCTTC
NA,TRBJ2-1,NA,TRBV4-3,CASSQEGLLYNEQFF,TGCGCCAGCAGCCAAGAAGGACTACTCTACAATGAGCAGTTCTTC
NA,TRBJ2-2,NA,TRBV12-3/TRBV12-4,CAITRGRGTGELFF,TGTGCCATTACCCGGGGAAGGGGCACCGGGGAGCTGTTTTTT
TRBD2,TRBJ2-1,NA,TRBV6-2/TRBV6-3,CASSYRDLTSGRPHNEQFF,TGTGCCAGCAGTTACCGTGACCTAACTAGCGGGAGACCTCACAATGAGCAGTTCTTC
NA,TRBJ2-1,many,TRBV6-5,CASSPRGSGQFF,TGTGCCAGCAGCCCTCGAGGGAGCGGGCAGTTCTTC
TRBD1,TRBJ2-7,few,TRBV25-1,CASSRDRDVEQYF,TGTGCCAGCAGTAGGGACAGGGACGTCGAGCAGTACTTC
NA,TRBJ1-2,few,TRBV29-1,CSAEGRPYGYTF,TGCAGCGCCGAAGGGAGGCCCTATGGCTACACCTTC
TRBD2,TRBJ2-7,NA,TRBV6-5,CASSLSRGSGGYEQYF,TGTGCCAGCAGCCTCTCTAGGGGTAGCGGGGGCTACGAGCAGTACTTC
NA,TRBJ1-1,few,TRBV20-1,CSARDSTWANTEAFF,TGCAGTGCTAGAGACTCGACCTGGGCTAATACTGAAGCTTTCTTT
NA,TRBJ2-5,few,TRBV9,CASSPSVVETQYF,TGTGCCAGCAGCCCATCGGTAGTGGAGACCCAGTACTTC
TRBD2,TRBJ2-7,few,TRBV2,CASSETTPGLRAYEQYF,TGTGCCAGCAGTGAGACAACCCCGGGACTAAGGGCCTACGAGCAGTACTTC
NA,TRBJ2-7,NA,TRBV10-3,CAISESFLEQYF,TGTGCCATCAGTGAGTCATTTCTCGAGCAGTACTTC
NA,TRBJ2-5,few,TRBV6-5,CASSPPAWRETQYF,TGTGCCAGCAGTCCTCCCGCGTGGCGAGAGACCCAGTACTTC
TRBD2,TRBJ2-5,NA,TRBV4-1,CASSQASGGFQETQYF,TGCGCCAGCAGCCAGGCTAGCGGGGGCTTCCAAGAGACCCAGTACTTC
NA,TRBJ2-1,NA,TRBV6-5,CASSLTSPRTEQFF,TGTGCCAGCAGTCTCACCTCCCCCCGGACAGAGCAGTTCTTC
NA,TRBJ2-3,few,TRBV7-9,CASSLGWDFTDTQYF,TGTGCCAGCAGCTTAGGCTGGGACTTCACAGATACGCAGTATTTT
NA,TRBJ1-1,few,TRBV25-1,CAILNGRPTEAFF,TGTGCCATCCTAAACGGGAGACCCACTGAAGCTTTCTTT
TRBD2,TRBJ2-1,NA,TRBV15,CATSRDLGLAGHQFF,TGTGCCACCAGCAGAGATCTTGGACTAGCGGGTCACCAGTTCTTC
NA,TRBJ2-7,few,TRBV6-2/TRBV6-3,CASSYSPGMGYEQYF,TGTGCCAGCAGTTACTCCCCAGGGATGGGATACGAGCAGTACTTC
TRBD1,TRBJ2-3,NA,TRBV5-4,CASSHAGTGTDTQYF,TGTGCCAGCAGCCACGCCGGGACAGGCACAGATACGCAGTATTTT
NA,TRBJ2-7,few,TRBV7-9,CASSPGGVEEQYF,TGTGCCAGCAGCCCAGGGGGGGTTGAGGAGCAGTACTTC
TRBD2,TRBJ2-1,NA,TRBV10-3,CAISESSGGLDNEQFF,TGTGCCATCAGTGAGTCATCGGGGGGTCTCGACAATGAGCAGTTCTTC
NA,TRBJ2-1,NA,TRBV9,CASSVGVSVDEQFF,TGTGCCAGCAGCGTAGGTGTTAGCGTCGATGAGCAGTTCTTC
NA,TRBJ2-2,few,TRBV18,CASSPEAPNTGELFF,TGTGCCAGCTCACCGGAAGCGCCTAACACCGGGGAGCTGTTTTTT
NA,TRBJ1-2,NA,TRBV20-1,CSARQEYFGYTF,TGCAGTGCCAGGCAGGAGTATTTTGGCTACACCTTC
NA,TRBJ2-1,once,TRBV4-3,CASSQEIRGGHEQFF,TGCGCCAGCAGCCAAGAGATACGGGGTGGGCATGAGCAGTTCTTC
NA,TRBJ2-7,few,TRBV29-1,CSVLGGLREQYF,TGCAGCGTTTTGGGGGGGCTAAGGGAGCAGTACTTC
TRBD1,TRBJ2-6,few,TRBV5-1,CASSSTGQGFSSGANVLTF,TGCGCCAGCAGCTCTACGGGACAGGGTTTTAGTTCTGGGGCCAACGTCCTGACTTTC
TRBD1,TRBJ2-4,NA,TRBV7-2,CASSLWGQPILLAKNIQYF,TGTGCCAGCAGCTTGTGGGGACAGCCCATCCTTCTAGCCAAAAACATTCAGTACTTC
NA,TRBJ2-1,few,TRBV7-3,CASSSIRGPNEQFF,TGTGCCAGCAGCTCAATTCGAGGGCCGAATGAGCAGTTCTTC
NA,TRBJ1-1,NA,TRBV7-9,CASSWHLGGNTEAFF,TGTGCCAGCAGCTGGCATCTCGGAGGGAACACTGAAGCTTTCTTT
NA,TRBJ1-5,NA,TRBV6-1,CASRETGYADQPQHF,TGTGCCAGCAGAGAGACGGGGTATGCAGATCAGCCCCAGCATTTT
TRBD2,TRBJ2-7,few,TRBV4-1,CASSPFAGGDEQYF,TGCGCCAGCAGCCCCTTTGCGGGGGGTGACGAGCAGTACTTC
NA,TRBJ2-7,NA,TRBV5-6,CASSLEGNEQYF,TGTGCCAGCAGCTTGGAGGGCAACGAGCAGTACTTC
TRBD2,TRBJ2-3,NA,TRBV4-1,CASSQGPFGGARADTQYF,TGCGCCAGCAGCCAAGGACCCTTCGGGGGGGCCAGGGCAGATACGCAGTATTTT
NA,TRBJ2-1,NA,TRBV5-6,CASSSGGNNEQFF,TGTGCCAGCAGCTCAGGGGGGAACAATGAGCAGTTCTTC
TRBD2,TRBJ2-1,NA,TRBV20-1,CSASGLADYNEQFF,TGCAGTGCTAGCGGACTAGCGGACTACAATGAGCAGTTCTTC
NA,TRBJ2-7,few,TRBV20-1,CSAEGGEPYEQYF,TGCAGTGCTGAGGGGGGAGAGCCCTACGAGCAGTACTTC
TRBD1,TRBJ2-7,NA,TRBV12-5,CASGLGTGAYEQYF,TGTGCTAGTGGCCTGGGGACAGGGGCCTACGAGCAGTACTTC
NA,TRBJ2-5,many,TRBV29-1,CSVEDLETQYF,TGCAGCGTTGAAGATCTAGAGACCCAGTACTTC
NA,TRBJ2-2,NA,TRBV6-5,CASSYSDGDGELFF,TGTGCCAGCAGTTACTCCGATGGGGACGGGGAGCTGTTTTTT
NA,TRBJ2-3,many,TRBV7-2,CASSLALDTQYF,TGTGCCAGCAGCTTAGCCCTAGATACGCAGTATTTT
NA,TRBJ1-1,NA,TRBV5-1,CASSSTTTGMYTEAFF,TGCGCCAGCAGCTCCACTACTACAGGGATGTACACTGAAGCTTTCTTT
TRBD1,TRBJ2-7,NA,TRBV4-1,CASSLSAPGTGGSEQYF,TGCGCCAGCAGCCTTTCTGCCCCCGGGACAGGGGGTTCCGAGCAGTACTTC
TRBD1,TRBJ2-3,NA,TRBV4-2,CASSQATGVGADTQYF,TGTGCCAGCAGCCAAGCCACAGGGGTGGGGGCAGATACGCAGTATTTT
NA,TRBJ2-5,NA,TRBV12-3/TRBV12-4,CASSSDSRKTQYF,TGTGCCAGCAGTTCAGACAGTCGAAAGACCCAGTACTTC
TRBD1,TRBJ2-7,few,TRBV20-1,CSAPSTGPYEQYF,TGCAGTGCCCCATCGACAGGGCCCTACGAGCAGTACTTC
TRBD2,TRBJ2-2,NA,TRBV7-9,CASSPGGLELFF,TGTGCCAGCAGCCCGGGGGGGCTAGAGCTGTTTTTT
TRBD1,TRBJ1-1,NA,TRBV13,CASSSTGTGDTEAFF,TGTGCCAGCAGCTCGACCGGGACAGGGGACACTGAAGCTTTCTTT